This T cell receptor beta chain stems from a study of blood T cell repertoires in COVID-19. Study overall: The study drew acute and convalescent COVID-19 samples from the United States, Italy and Spain. From T cells, B-cell-depleted T cells, or PBMCs came the material, which was cDNA or gDNA.

Under the authors' procedure: Researchers report that nucleated cell counts were estimated from reference gene primer amplification. TCRdb's table, derived via immunoSEQ multiplex PCR, lists solely in-frame clones and lacks some. V and J calls and clone size are those listed in that table; D and trimming were worked out from the DNA. Among around 83,000 clones listed, approximately 86% were seen once. Germline-derived CDR1 and CDR2 are MNHNS and SASEGT. This CDR3 comprises 15 residues. Deletions cut 1 base from V and 4 bases from J, with 10 bases between. This clone was observed a few times. This clonotype was sampled from a man older than 75 with active or convalescent COVID-19. V gene TRBV6-1 combines with J gene TRBJ1-4; tentative D call: TRBD1 (5 bases). Sequencing used peripheral blood. The CDR3 region is CASSEERTSNEKLFF. The CDR3 region has the DNA TGTGCCAGCAGTGAAGAGAGGACAAGTAATGAAAAACTGTTTTTT.